This T cell receptor beta chain was sequenced in a study of T cell changes during pregnancy in multiple sclerosis. CDR3 length: 15 amino acids. V dropped 5 bases and J dropped 2; count of bases not matched to a gene: 11. Germline V CDR1 and CDR2: GTSNPN, SVGIG (reference sequence). Clones were read by immunoSEQ multiplex PCR, and TCRdb kept only the in-frame ones, dropping some. Seen here are 100,000 to 130,000 clones, just under 95% observed once, and the top ten hold about 0.78%. This sequence was found in a female donor in good health, enrolled as a control in a pregnancy study. The genes are TRBV30 and TRBJ1-2, with 7 bases aligning to TRBD1. This specimen was peripheral blood, taken in the third trimester of pregnancy. The DNA of the CDR3 is TGTGCCTGGGAAAAGGGATTGACAGGGAACTATGGCTACACCTTC. It codes for CAWEKGLTGNYGYTF.